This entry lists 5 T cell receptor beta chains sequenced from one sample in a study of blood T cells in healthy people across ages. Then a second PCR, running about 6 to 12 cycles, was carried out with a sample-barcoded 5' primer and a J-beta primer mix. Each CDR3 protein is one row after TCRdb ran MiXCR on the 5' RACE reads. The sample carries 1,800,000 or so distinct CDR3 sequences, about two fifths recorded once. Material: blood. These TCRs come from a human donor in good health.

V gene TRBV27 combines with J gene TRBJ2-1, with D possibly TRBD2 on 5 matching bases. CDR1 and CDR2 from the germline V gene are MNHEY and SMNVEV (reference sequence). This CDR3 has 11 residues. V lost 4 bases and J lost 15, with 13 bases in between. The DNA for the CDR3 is TGTGCCAGCAGTTCTGGAGGATCAGGGTTCTTC. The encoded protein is CASSSGGSGFF.

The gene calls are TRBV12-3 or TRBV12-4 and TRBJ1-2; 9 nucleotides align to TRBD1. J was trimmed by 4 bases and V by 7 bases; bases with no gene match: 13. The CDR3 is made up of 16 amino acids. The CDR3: CASKPITGGDLYGYTF. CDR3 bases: TGTGCCAGCAAACCGATCACAGGGGGCGATCTCTATGGCTACACCTTC.

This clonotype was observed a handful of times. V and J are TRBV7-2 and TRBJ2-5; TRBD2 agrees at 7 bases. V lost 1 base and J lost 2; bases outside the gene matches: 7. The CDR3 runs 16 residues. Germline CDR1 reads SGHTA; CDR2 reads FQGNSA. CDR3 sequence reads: CASSLVGTISQETQYF. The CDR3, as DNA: TGTGCCAGCAGCTTAGTTGGGACTATCTCTCAAGAGACCCAGTACTTC.

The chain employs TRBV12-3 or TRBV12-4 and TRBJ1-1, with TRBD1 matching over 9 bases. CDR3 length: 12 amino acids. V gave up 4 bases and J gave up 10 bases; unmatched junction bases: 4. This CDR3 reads CASSSMDRGAFF. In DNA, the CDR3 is TGTGCCAGCAGTTCGATGGACAGGGGAGCTTTCTTT.

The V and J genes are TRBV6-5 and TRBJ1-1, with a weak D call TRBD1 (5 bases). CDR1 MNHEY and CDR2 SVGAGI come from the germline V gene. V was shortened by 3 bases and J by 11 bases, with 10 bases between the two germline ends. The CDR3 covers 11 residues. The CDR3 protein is CASSYGGDAFF. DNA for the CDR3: TGTGCCAGCAGTTATGGGGGAGACGCTTTCTTT.